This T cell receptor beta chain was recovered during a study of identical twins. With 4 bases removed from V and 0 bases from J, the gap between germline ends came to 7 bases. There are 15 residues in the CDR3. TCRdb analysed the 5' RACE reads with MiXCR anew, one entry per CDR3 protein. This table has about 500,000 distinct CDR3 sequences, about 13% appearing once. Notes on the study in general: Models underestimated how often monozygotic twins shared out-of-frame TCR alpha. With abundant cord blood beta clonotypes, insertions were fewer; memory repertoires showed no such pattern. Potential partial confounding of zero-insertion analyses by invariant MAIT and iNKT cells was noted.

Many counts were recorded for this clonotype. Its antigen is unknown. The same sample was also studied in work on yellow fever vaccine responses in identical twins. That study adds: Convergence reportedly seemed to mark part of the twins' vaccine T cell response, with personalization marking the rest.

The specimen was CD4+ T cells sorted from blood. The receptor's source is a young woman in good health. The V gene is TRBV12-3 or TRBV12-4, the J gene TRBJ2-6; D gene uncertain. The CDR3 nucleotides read TGTGCCAGCAGTTCCCTTAACTCTGGGGCCAACGTCCTGACTTTC. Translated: CASSSLNSGANVLTF.